This T cell receptor beta chain is drawn from a study of control samples from healthy donors and cancer patients. V shed 5 bases and J shed 1 base, with 14 bases lying between them. The germline V gene has CDR1 SGHTA and CDR2 FQGNSA. The CDR3 runs to 15 residues. The protocol was immunoSEQ multiplex PCR, while the TCRdb copy is restricted to in-frame clones and leaves out a portion. The sample lists roughly 400,000 clones, 80% to 95% seen once, with more than 6% in the top ten. This chain connects TRBV7-2 to TRBJ1-1; tentatively, D is TRBD1 (5 bases). The sequenced material came from PBMCs. The clonotype was recovered from a man in his forties with head and neck cancer. The CDR3 coding sequence is TGTGCCAGCAGCGTCGGTCCCAGGGCGAACACTGAAGCTTTCTTT. Protein product: CASSVGPRANTEAFF. Using reference TRBV7-2 and TRBJ1-1 for the parts outside the CDR3, the full variable domain is GAGVSQSPSNKVTEKGKDVELRCDPISGHTALYWYRQSLGQGLEFLIYFQGNSAPDKSGLPSDRFSAERTGGSVSTLTIQRTQQEDSAVYLCASSVGPRANTEAFFGQGTRLTVV.